These 21 T cell receptor beta chains were all obtained from the same sample, sequenced in a study of blood T cells in healthy people across ages. For the second PCR, which ran for 7 to 11 cycles, a sample-barcoded 5' primer and a J-beta primer mix were used. TCRdb re-called the 5' RACE reads with MiXCR, one entry per CDR3 protein. The sample contains roughly 900,000 distinct CDR3 sequences, under 30% of which appear only once. The sequenced material came from blood. These receptors originate from a woman older than 75 in good health.

The chain carries TRBV20-1 and TRBJ1-1, with D unresolved. The CDR3 contains 13 residues. In germline, CDR1 is DFQATT, CDR2 SNEGSKA (reference sequence). Trimming removed 5 bases from V and 2 bases from J, with 12 bases in between. CDR3: CSAWWGGNTEAFF. CDR3 DNA sequence: TGCAGTGCTTGGTGGGGTGGAAACACTGAAGCTTTCTTT.

This clonotype was counted many times. The rearrangement joins TRBV24-1 to TRBJ2-5; 8 bases match TRBD1. CDR1 KGHDR and CDR2 SFDVKD come from the germline V gene. The CDR3 sequence is 15 residues long. The J segment lost 5 bases and the V segment lost 4 bases, leaving 8 bases of the junction unmatched. This chain's CDR3 is CATSDRPTGDETQYF. The CDR3 DNA follows: TGTGCCACCAGTGACCGTCCGACAGGGGACGAGACCCAGTACTTC.

The genes are TRBV30 and TRBJ1-1; possible D gene TRBD1, 6 bases. Germline V lookup: CDR1 GTSNPN, CDR2 SVGIG (reference sequence). The CDR3 loop spans 13 amino acids. With 2 bases removed from V and 5 bases from J, the gap between germline ends came to 12 bases. CDR3 residues: CAWSNQGKTEAFF. DNA for the CDR3: TGTGCCTGGAGTAATCAGGGGAAAACTGAAGCTTTCTTT.

About this clonotype: This may arise from a read error, as a much more abundant clone is one base away. CDR3 loop: CASSAMKGGRDNEQYF. The CDR3 DNA is TGTGCCAGCAGCGCCATGAAGGGGGGCCGGGACAATGAGCAGTACTTC. The V call is TRBV14, the J call TRBJ2-1; D tentatively reads TRBD1 or TRBD2 (6 bases each). Gene TRBJ2-7 matches the end of the DNA better, so the J call may be wrong. This CDR3 region has 16 residues. Germline V gene sequence: CDR1 SGHDN, CDR2 FVKESK.

This clonotype has ten or more counts. This chain connects TRBV6-5 to TRBJ2-1; tentatively, D is TRBD2 (6 bases). Trimming left V 7 bases short and J 9 bases short, with 19 bases between. This CDR3 has 14 residues. Germline CDR1 is MNHEY and CDR2 is SVGAGI. DNA for the CDR3: TGTGCCAGCACCCAGATGGAGGGGCTGCGTGAGCAGTTCTTC. This gives the protein CASTQMEGLREQFF.

This clonotype has more than one count but fewer than ten. A read error is possible here, since a much larger clone lies one base away. The chain carries TRBV11-2 and TRBJ2-7, with 9 bases matching TRBD2. Germline CDR1 is SGHAT and CDR2 is FQNNGV. V was clipped by 6 bases and J by 7 bases; unmatched bases: 13. The CDR3 extends over 15 amino acids. CDR3 DNA sequence: TGTGCCAGCAGACCTGCGACTAGCGGCTACAATGAGCAGTACTTC. Amino acids: CASRPATSGYNEQYF.

Many counts were recorded for this clonotype. V and J are TRBV20-1 and TRBJ1-2, with TRBD1 matching 9 bases. Looked up from germline, CDR1 is DFQATT and CDR2 is SNEGSKA (reference sequence). V gave up 1 base and J gave up 4 bases; unmatched junction bases: 10. The CDR3 loop spans 16 amino acids. As DNA, the CDR3 is TGCAGTGCTAGAGGGACGGGACAGGGTTTTTCCTATGGCTACACCTTC. Protein: CSARGTGQGFSYGYTF.

This clonotype was seen many times. The CDR3 protein is CASSPGQVRSYEQYF. CDR3 sequence (DNA): TGTGCCAGCAGTCCGGGACAGGTTCGCTCCTACGAGCAGTACTTC. V usage is TRBV6-5 and J usage is TRBJ2-7, with TRBD1 matching 8 bases. The V and J ends lost 5 bases and 0 bases, in that order; junction bases with no gene match: 6. This CDR3 is 15 amino acids long. Germline V gene data show CDR1 as MNHEY and CDR2 as SVGAGI.

Details on this clonotype: One base away lies a much larger clone, so this may be a sequencing read error. The chain couples TRBV12-3 or TRBV12-4 to TRBJ2-5; a possible D gene is TRBD1 (5 bases). The CDR3 spans 14 residues. Here the CDR3 reads CTSSLSVGQETQYF. In DNA form, the CDR3 reads TGTACCAGCAGTTTATCCGTGGGGCAGGAGACCCAGTACTTC.

This clonotype was counted at least ten times. V gene TRBV5-1 combines with J gene TRBJ1-1; no definite D call. The V end was cut by 0 bases, the J end by 10 bases, with 16 bases between. This CDR3 spans 14 amino acids. Germline CDR1 and CDR2: SGHRS and YFSETQ. The CDR3 region is CASSLAGHELGAFF. In DNA form, the CDR3 reads TGCGCCAGCAGCTTGGCGGGTCACGAACTGGGAGCTTTCTTT.

This clonotype was recorded many times. V and J are TRBV29-1 and TRBJ2-3; unclear D gene. Between the trimmed V and J ends, which lost 8 bases and 2 bases, there was a span of 14 bases. The length of the CDR3 is 13 residues. Germline V gene sequence: CDR1 SQVTM, CDR2 ANQGSEA. CDR3 sequence reads: CSSDLGITDTQYF. The CDR3 bases are TGCAGCTCCGACCTTGGGATCACAGATACGCAGTATTTT.

The chain carries TRBV12-3 or TRBV12-4 and TRBJ2-3, with 13 bases matching TRBD2. The CDR3 extends over 15 amino acids. V lost 6 bases to trimming and J lost 7 bases; unmatched junction nucleotides: 7. CDR3 amino acids: CASRPLAGGPYTQYF. The CDR3 bases are TGTGCCAGCAGACCACTAGCGGGGGGGCCCTATACGCAGTATTTT.

This clonotype came up many times. V gene TRBV11-3 combines with J gene TRBJ2-5; TRBD1 might be the D (5 bases). Germline V gene data show CDR1 as SGHNT and CDR2 as YENEEA. Between the trimmed V and J ends, which lost 3 bases and 5 bases, there was a span of 13 bases. The CDR3 covers 14 residues. CDR3 coding DNA: TGTGCCAGCAGCTTGGGGCTGGGGCTGGAGACCCAGTACTTC. It translates to CASSLGLGLETQYF.

On this clonotype: Mismatch with germline at one junction end may stem from a read error. The chain employs TRBV12-3 or TRBV12-4 and TRBJ2-3; TRBD2 agrees at 8 bases. There are 16 residues in the CDR3. CDR3 residues: CASSTASGPSTDAQYF. CDR3 nucleotides: TGTGCCAGTAGTACCGCTAGCGGGCCCAGCACAGATGCGCAGTATTTT.

About this clonotype: It may be a read error: a sequence one base away is much more abundant. The rearrangement links TRBV2 to TRBJ2-5; 11 positions agree with TRBD2. The DNA end is more similar to TRBJ2-1, so the J call may be wrong. Looked up from germline, CDR1 is SNHLY and CDR2 is FYNNEI. The CDR3 is made up of 15 amino acids. The CDR3 sequence is CASRPGLAAFETQFF. The CDR3 nucleotides are TGTGCCAGCAGGCCGGGACTAGCGGCCTTTGAGACCCAGTTCTTC.

The chain is built from TRBV6-2 or TRBV6-3 and TRBJ2-2; TRBD1 matches at 8 bases. This CDR3 contains 15 residues. J gave up 8 bases and V 6 bases, and 11 bases lay outside the gene matches. The germline V gene has CDR1 MNHEY and CDR2 SVGEGT. In DNA, the CDR3 is TGTGCCAGCAGGACGCAGGGGGCAGCTTCGGGGGAGCTGTTTTTT. Protein: CASRTQGAASGELFF.

Turning to this clonotype: A much larger clone differs by one base, so this may be a read error. The chain couples TRBV20-1 to TRBJ2-7; D is tentatively TRBD1 or TRBD2 (5 bases each). Near its end, the DNA agrees better with TRBJ2-5, so the J call may be wrong. This CDR3 has 14 amino acids. The germline gives CDR1 DFQATT, CDR2 SNEGSKA (reference sequence). The CDR3 sequence is CSAKDTASGETQYF. CDR3 DNA sequence: TGCAGTGCTAAGGACACAGCCTCGGGGGAGACCCAGTACTTC.

There are many counts of this clonotype. V usage is TRBV14 and J usage is TRBJ1-2; 7 bases are shared with TRBD1. There are 14 residues in the CDR3. CDR1 SGHDN and CDR2 FVKESK come from the germline V gene. V gave up 3 bases and J gave up 5 bases; unmatched junction bases: 6. The DNA of the CDR3 is TGTGCCAGCAGCCATCTTGGACAGGCTTATGGCTACACCTTC. It encodes CASSHLGQAYGYTF.

The genes are TRBV20-1 and TRBJ2-1; 13 bases are shared with TRBD2. Germline V gene data show CDR1 as DFQATT and CDR2 as SNEGSKA (reference sequence). J was trimmed by 8 bases and V by 2 bases; bases with no gene match: 12. The CDR3 contains 17 residues. The CDR3 loop reads CSARTSLGLAGMYEQFF. The CDR3 DNA reads TGCAGTGCTAGAACTTCCTTGGGACTAGCGGGAATGTATGAGCAGTTCTTC.

Turning to this clonotype: A read error may explain this, as a much larger clone is one base away. The chain joins TRBV12-3 or TRBV12-4 to TRBJ2-3; D is ambiguous. This CDR3 is 13 amino acids long. Trimming stripped 3 bases from V and 4 bases from J, with 8 bases between. The CDR3 DNA follows: TGTGCCAGCAGTTTGGTGAACGCAGATACGCAGTATTTT. It encodes CASSLVNADTQYF.

Regarding this clonotype: A much bigger clone sits one base away, suggesting this may be a read error. V gene TRBV5-5 combines with J gene TRBJ2-1, with D perhaps assigned TRBD1 or TRBD2 (5 bases each). The CDR3 is 13 residues long. Germline assignment: CDR1 SGHKS and CDR2 YYEKEE (reference sequence). Trimming pared 3 bases from V and 6 bases from J, leaving 10 bases between. The CDR3 DNA sequence: TGTGCCAGCAGCTCCACTAGGGGCAATGAGCAGTTCTTC. Translation gives CASSSTRGNEQFF.